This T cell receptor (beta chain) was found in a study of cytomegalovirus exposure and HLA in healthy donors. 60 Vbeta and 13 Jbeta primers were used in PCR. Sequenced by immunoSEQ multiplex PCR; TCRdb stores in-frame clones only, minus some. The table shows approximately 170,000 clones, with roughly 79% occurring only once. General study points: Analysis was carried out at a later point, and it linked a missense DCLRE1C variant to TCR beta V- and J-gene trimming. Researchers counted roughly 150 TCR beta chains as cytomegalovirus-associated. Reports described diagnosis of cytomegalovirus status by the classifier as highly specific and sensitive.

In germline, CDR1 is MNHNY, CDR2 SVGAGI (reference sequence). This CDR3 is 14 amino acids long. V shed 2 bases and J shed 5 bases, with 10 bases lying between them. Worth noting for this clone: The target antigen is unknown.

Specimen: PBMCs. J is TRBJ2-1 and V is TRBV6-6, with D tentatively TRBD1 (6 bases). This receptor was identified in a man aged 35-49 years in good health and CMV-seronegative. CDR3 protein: CASSYAGVNNEQFF. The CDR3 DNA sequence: TGTGCCAGCAGTTACGCAGGGGTAAACAATGAGCAGTTCTTC.